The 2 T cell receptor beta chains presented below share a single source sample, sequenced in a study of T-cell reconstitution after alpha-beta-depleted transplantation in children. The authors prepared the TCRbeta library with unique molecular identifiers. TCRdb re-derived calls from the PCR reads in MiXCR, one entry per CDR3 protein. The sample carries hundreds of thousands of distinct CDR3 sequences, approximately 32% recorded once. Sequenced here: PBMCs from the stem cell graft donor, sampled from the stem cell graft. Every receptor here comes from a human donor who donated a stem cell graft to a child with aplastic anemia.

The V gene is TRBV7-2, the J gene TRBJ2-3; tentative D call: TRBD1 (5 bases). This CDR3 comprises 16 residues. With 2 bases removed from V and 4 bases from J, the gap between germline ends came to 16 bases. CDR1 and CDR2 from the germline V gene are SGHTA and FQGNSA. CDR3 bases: TGTGCCAGCAGCTTAAGCAGCAGGGTCTTTGCAGATACGCAGTATTTT. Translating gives CASSLSSRVFADTQYF.

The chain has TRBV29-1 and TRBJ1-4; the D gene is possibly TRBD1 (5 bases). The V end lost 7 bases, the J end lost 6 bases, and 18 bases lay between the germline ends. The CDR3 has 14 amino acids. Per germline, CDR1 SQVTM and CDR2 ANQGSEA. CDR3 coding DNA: TGCAGCGCCGCCCGAGGTGGGACCGATGAAAAACTGTTTTTT. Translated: CSAARGGTDEKLFF.